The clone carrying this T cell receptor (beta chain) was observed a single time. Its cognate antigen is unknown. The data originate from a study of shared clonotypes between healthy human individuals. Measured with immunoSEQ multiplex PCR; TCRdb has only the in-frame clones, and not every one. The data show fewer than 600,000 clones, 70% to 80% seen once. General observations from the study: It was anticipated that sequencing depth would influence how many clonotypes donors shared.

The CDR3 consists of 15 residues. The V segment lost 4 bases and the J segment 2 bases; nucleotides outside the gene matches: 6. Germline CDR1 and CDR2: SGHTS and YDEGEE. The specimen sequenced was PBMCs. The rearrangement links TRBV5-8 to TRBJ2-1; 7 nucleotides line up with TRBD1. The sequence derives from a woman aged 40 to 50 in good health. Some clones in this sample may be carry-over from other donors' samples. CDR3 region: CASSLATGTYNEQFF. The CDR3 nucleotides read TGTGCCAGCAGCCTTGCGACAGGGACCTACAATGAGCAGTTCTTC. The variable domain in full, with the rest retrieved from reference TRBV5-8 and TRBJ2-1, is EAGVTQSPTHLIKTRGQQATLRCSPISGHTSVYWYQQALGLGLQFLLWYDEGEERNRGNFPPRFSGRQFPNYSSELNVNALELEDSALYLCASSLATGTYNEQFFGPGTRLTVL.